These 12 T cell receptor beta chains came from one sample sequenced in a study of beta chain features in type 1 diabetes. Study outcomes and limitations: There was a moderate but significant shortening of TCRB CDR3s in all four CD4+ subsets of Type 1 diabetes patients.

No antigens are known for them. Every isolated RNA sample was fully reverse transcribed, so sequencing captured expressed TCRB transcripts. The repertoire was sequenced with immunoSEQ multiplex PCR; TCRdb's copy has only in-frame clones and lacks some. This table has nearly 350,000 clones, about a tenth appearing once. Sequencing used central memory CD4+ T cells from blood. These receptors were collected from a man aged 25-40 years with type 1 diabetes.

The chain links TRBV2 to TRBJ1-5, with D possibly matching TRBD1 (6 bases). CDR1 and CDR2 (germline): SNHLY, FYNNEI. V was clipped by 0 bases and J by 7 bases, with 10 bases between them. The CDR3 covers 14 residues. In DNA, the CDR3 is TGTGCCAGCAGTGAAGCGGGGGGGCAACAGCCCCAGCATTTT. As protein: CASSEAGGQQPQHF.

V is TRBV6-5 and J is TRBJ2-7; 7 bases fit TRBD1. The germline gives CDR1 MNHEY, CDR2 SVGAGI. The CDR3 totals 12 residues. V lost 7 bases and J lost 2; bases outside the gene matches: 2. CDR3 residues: CASKGAAYEQYF. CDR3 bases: TGTGCCAGCAAGGGGGCAGCCTACGAGCAGTACTTC.

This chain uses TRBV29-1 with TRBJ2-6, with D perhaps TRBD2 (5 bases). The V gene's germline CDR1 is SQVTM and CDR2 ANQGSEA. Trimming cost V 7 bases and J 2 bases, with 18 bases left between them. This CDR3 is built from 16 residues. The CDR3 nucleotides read TGCAGCGGCGGACTTCCGGGGATCGCTGGGGCCAACGTCCTGACTTTC. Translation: CSGGLPGIAGANVLTF.

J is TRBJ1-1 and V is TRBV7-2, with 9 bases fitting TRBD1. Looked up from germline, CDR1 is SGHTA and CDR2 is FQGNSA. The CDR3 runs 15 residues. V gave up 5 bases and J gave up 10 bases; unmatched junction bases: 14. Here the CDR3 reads CASSPMPGTGLVAFF. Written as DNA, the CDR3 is TGTGCCAGCAGCCCGATGCCCGGGACAGGGTTGGTAGCTTTCTTT.

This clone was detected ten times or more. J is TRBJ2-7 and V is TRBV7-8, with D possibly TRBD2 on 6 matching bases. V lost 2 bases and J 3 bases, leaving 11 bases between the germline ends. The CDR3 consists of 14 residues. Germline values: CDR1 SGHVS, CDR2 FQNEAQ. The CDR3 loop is CASSLNGGDYEQYF. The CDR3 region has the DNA TGTGCCAGCAGCTTAAACGGCGGGGACTACGAGCAGTACTTC.

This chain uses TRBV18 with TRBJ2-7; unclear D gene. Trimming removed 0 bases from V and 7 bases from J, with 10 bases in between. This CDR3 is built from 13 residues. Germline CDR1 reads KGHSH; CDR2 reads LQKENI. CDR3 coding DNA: TGTGCCAGCTCACCACCTACCTCGCGGGAGCAGTACTTC. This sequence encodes CASSPPTSREQYF.

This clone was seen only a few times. The CDR3 DNA follows: TGTGCCTGGAGTGTACCGGGGGTAGGGGAGCAGTACTTC. This codes for CAWSVPGVGEQYF. This chain uses TRBV30 with TRBJ2-7; D is possibly TRBD2 (6 bases). Germline V lookup: CDR1 GTSNPN, CDR2 SVGIG (reference sequence). CDR3 size: 13 residues. Trimming removed 0 bases from V and 7 bases from J, with 13 bases in between.

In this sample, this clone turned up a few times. CDR3 in amino acids: CASSVGMVETQYF. The CDR3 nucleotides are TGTGCCAGCAGCGTAGGGATGGTAGAGACCCAGTACTTC. The gene calls are TRBV9 and TRBJ2-5; D is unresolved. The germline gives CDR1 SGDLS, CDR2 YYNGEE. Trimming cost V 0 bases and J 4 bases, with 7 bases left between them. This CDR3 spans 13 amino acids. Complete variable domain (other parts from reference TRBV9 and TRBJ2-5): DSGVTQTPKHLITATGQRVTLRCSPRSGDLSVYWYQQSLDQGLQFLIQYYNGEERAKGNILERFSAQQFPDLHSELNLSSLELGDSALYFCASSVGMVETQYFGPGTRLLVL.

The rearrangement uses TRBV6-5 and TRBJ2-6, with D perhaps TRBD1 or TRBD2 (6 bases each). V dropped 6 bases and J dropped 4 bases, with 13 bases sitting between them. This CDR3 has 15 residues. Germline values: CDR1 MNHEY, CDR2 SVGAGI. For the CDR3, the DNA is TGTGCCAGCAGCCGAGGGGGGTCAGGGGCCAACGTCCTGACTTTC. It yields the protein CASSRGGSGANVLTF.

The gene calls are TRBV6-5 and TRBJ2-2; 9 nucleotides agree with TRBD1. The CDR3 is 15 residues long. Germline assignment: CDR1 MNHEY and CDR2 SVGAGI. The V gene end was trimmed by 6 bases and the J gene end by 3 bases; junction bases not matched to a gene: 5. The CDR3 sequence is CASRRWDRDTGELFF. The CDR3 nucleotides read TGTGCCAGCAGGCGCTGGGACAGGGACACCGGGGAGCTGTTTTTT.

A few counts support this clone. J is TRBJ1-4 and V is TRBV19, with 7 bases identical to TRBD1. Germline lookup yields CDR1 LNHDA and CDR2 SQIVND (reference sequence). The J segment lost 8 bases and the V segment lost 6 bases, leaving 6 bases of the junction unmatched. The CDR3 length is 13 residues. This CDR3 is CASRADRAEKLFF. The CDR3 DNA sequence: TGTGCCAGTAGGGCCGACAGGGCGGAAAAACTGTTTTTT. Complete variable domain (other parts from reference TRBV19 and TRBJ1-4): DGGITQSPKYLFRKEGQNVTLSCEQNLNHDAMYWYRQDPGQGLRLIYYSQIVNDFQKGDIAEGYSVSREKKESFPLTVTSAQKNPTAFYLCASRADRAEKLFFGSGTQLSVL.

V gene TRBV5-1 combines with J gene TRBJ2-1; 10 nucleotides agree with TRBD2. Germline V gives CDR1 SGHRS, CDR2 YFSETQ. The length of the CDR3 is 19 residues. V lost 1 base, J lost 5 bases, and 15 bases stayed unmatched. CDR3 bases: TGCGCCAGCAGCTTGTGGGGAATCACTCTAGCGGGGGAGAACAATGAGCAGTTCTTC. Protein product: CASSLWGITLAGENNEQFF.